One and the same sample provided the 17 T cell receptor beta chains below, sequenced in a study of T cells in Graves' hyperthyroidism and ophthalmopathy. The investigators amplified TCR beta CDR3 regions from RNA transcripts. HTBI primers drove first-round RT-PCR of the TCR CDR3. TCRdb re-called the multiplex PCR reads with MiXCR, one entry per CDR3 protein. The top ten clones hold 73% of a sample with roughly 400,000 distinct CDR3 sequences, around 25% of them seen once. The sequenced material came from blood. All receptors derive from a man in his fifties or sixties with Graves' hyperthyroidism.

This sequence joins TRBV7-9 and TRBJ2-3; D may match TRBD1 or TRBD2 (5 bases each). Germline CDR1 SEHNR, CDR2 FQNEAQ (reference sequence). V was shortened by 5 bases and J by 0 bases, with 18 bases between the two germline ends. This CDR3 has 17 amino acids. CDR3 sequence (DNA): TGTGCCAGCAGCGTAGGAAGTGGGACGGCAAGCACAGATACGCAGTATTTT. Translated, it gives CASSVGSGTASTDTQYF.

This clonotype was found a few times. The V call is TRBV14, the J call TRBJ2-7; weak D call: TRBD2 (5 bases). CDR1 is SGHDN and CDR2 is FVKESK in the germline V gene. The CDR3 has 16 residues. Trimming removed 4 bases from V and 7 bases from J, with 23 bases in between. The CDR3 region is CASSRSWRAKSGEQYF. The CDR3 region has the DNA TGTGCCAGCAGCCGGTCTTGGCGGGCGAAATCGGGGGAGCAGTACTTC.

The rearrangement uses TRBV29-1 and TRBJ1-2, with TRBD1 as a possible D gene (6 bases). The CDR3 runs to 16 residues. Per the germline V gene, CDR1 is SQVTM and CDR2 is ANQGSEA. Deletions cut 6 bases from V and 4 bases from J, with 24 bases between. CDR3 in amino acids: CSVHVDQQGPVYGYTF. In DNA form, the CDR3 reads TGCAGCGTACATGTGGACCAACAGGGACCTGTCTATGGCTACACCTTC.

This chain joins TRBV7-9 and TRBJ2-5, with D possibly being TRBD2 (5 bases). CDR1 SEHNR and CDR2 FQNEAQ come from the germline V gene (reference sequence). V shed 5 bases and J shed 5 bases, with 9 bases lying between them. The CDR3 length is 12 residues. The CDR3 sequence: CASSTGIETQYF. CDR3 in DNA: TGTGCCAGCAGCACGGGGATTGAGACCCAGTACTTC. Full variable domain (outside the CDR3, taken from reference TRBV7-9 and TRBJ2-5): DTGVSQNPRHKITKRGQNVTFRCDPISEHNRLYWYRQTLGQGPEFLTYFQNEAQLEKSRLLSDRFSAERPKGSFSTLEIQRTEQGDSAMYLCASSTGIETQYFGPGTRLLVL.

V gene TRBV14 combines with J gene TRBJ2-1; the match to TRBD2 covers 8 bases. CDR3 length: 14 amino acids. J lost 10 bases, V lost 2 bases, and 7 bases had no gene match. Germline CDR1 SGHDN, CDR2 FVKESK. The DNA for the CDR3 is TGTGCCAGCAGCCAATTTGTAGCGGGAAAAGAGCAGTTCTTC. Translating gives CASSQFVAGKEQFF.

A remark on this clonotype: The junction shows a germline mismatch at one end, possibly a read error. This chain links TRBV11-2 with TRBJ2-7; no clear D gene. Germline V gives CDR1 SGHAT, CDR2 FQNNGV. The CDR3 has 13 amino acids. The CDR3, as DNA: TGTGCCAGCAGCTTTGAGACGTTCTACGGGCAGTACTTC. It specifies CASSFETFYGQYF.

This clonotype was found a few times. The rearrangement joins TRBV7-9 to TRBJ2-3; a possible D gene is TRBD2 (5 bases). CDR1 is SEHNR and CDR2 is FQNEAQ in the germline V gene (reference sequence). V was shortened by 2 bases and J by 4 bases, with 13 bases between the two germline ends. CDR3 size: 15 residues. The CDR3 bases are TGTGCCAGCAGCTTAACTTCCGGGAACGCAGATACGCAGTATTTT. Residues: CASSLTSGNADTQYF.

The chain combines TRBV7-2 with TRBJ1-5, with 10 bases lining up with TRBD1. The CDR3 is 15 amino acids. The germline CDR1 and CDR2 sequences are SGHTA and FQGNSA. The trim removed 3 bases at V and 5 bases at J, leaving 4 bases unmatched. CDR3 DNA sequence: TGTGCCAGCAGCTTGTGGACAGGGGGTGATCAGCCCCAGCATTTT. Protein: CASSLWTGGDQPQHF.

At least ten counts were recorded for this clonotype. This sequence joins TRBV2 and TRBJ2-7, with D perhaps being TRBD1 or TRBD2 (5 bases each). The CDR3 is made up of 14 amino acids. Germline V CDR1 and CDR2: SNHLY, FYNNEI. V lost 5 bases to trimming and J lost 1 base, with 12 bases between them. The CDR3 DNA is TGTGCCAGCAGTAACCGGGACGGTTCCTACGAGCAGTACTTC. Protein sequence: CASSNRDGSYEQYF.

The J gene is TRBJ2-2, the V gene TRBV10-1; 8 nucleotides line up with TRBD2. Germline CDR1 WNHNN, CDR2 SYGVQD (reference sequence). The trim removed 8 bases at V and 0 bases at J, leaving 14 bases unmatched. The CDR3 runs to 18 residues. This CDR3 is CASSPGLGGTANTGELFF. In DNA form, the CDR3 reads TGCGCCAGCTCCCCGGGACTAGGAGGAACCGCGAACACCGGGGAGCTGTTTTTT.

This clonotype showed up just a few times. This chain joins TRBV5-1 and TRBJ2-1; a weak D match, TRBD1 (6 bases). This CDR3 has 14 residues. CDR1 and CDR2 (germline): SGHRS, YFSETQ. The V and J ends lost 4 bases and 8 bases respectively, with 16 bases between them. Here the CDR3 reads CASSVDRNGHEQFF. The CDR3 DNA is TGCGCCAGCAGCGTCGACAGGAACGGTCATGAGCAGTTCTTC.

This chain uses TRBV25-1 with TRBJ1-5, with D possibly being TRBD1 (5 bases). The CDR3 covers 14 residues. Deletions cut 6 bases from V and 2 bases from J, with 11 bases between. Germline CDR1 MGHDK, CDR2 SYGVNS. The CDR3 is CASSTGAGNQPQHF. In nucleotides, the CDR3 is TGTGCCAGCAGCACTGGGGCAGGCAATCAGCCCCAGCATTTT. The whole variable domain, remainder taken from reference TRBV25-1 and TRBJ1-5, is EADIYQTPRYLVIGTGKKITLECSQTMGHDKMYWYQQDPGMELHLIHYSYGVNSTEKGDLSSESTVSRIRTEHFPLTLESARPSHTSQYLCASSTGAGNQPQHFGDGTRLSIL.

This chain links TRBV27 with TRBJ1-1; 10 bases agree with TRBD1. V trimming: 10 bases; J trimming: 4 bases; junction bases outside the gene matches: 12. Germline lookup yields CDR1 MNHEY and CDR2 SMNVEV (reference sequence). This CDR3 contains 15 residues. CDR3 amino acids: CATNMEGQGITEAFF. CDR3 nucleotides: TGTGCCACCAATATGGAGGGACAGGGGATCACTGAAGCTTTCTTT.

As regards this clonotype: This could be a read error, since a much larger clone is one nucleotide away. The chain links TRBV18 to TRBJ1-1; D is unresolved. CDR1 and CDR2 from the germline V gene are KGHSH and LQKENI. The CDR3 sequence is 12 residues long. V was pared by 3 bases and J by 3 bases, with 5 bases between. CDR3 residues: CASSPQDTEAFF. The CDR3 nucleotides read TGTGCCAGCTCACCGCAGGACACTGAAGCTTTCTTT.

This clonotype has at least ten counts. The chain is built from TRBV28 and TRBJ2-7; TRBD2 agrees at 15 bases. Germline CDR1 is MDHEN and CDR2 is SYDVKM. V gave up 3 bases and J gave up 5 bases; unmatched junction bases: 8. The CDR3 runs 17 residues. The CDR3 spells CASSFSPGTSGRNEQYF. In nucleotides, the CDR3 is TGTGCCAGCAGTTTCTCCCCAGGGACTAGCGGGAGGAACGAGCAGTACTTC.

The chain uses TRBV4-1 and TRBJ2-1; 12 bases fit TRBD2. J lost 7 bases, V lost 6 bases, and 10 bases had no gene match. CDR3 size: 16 residues. Germline CDR1 MGHRA, CDR2 YSYEKL. The CDR3 bases are TGCGCCAGCAGGAACCTAGCGGGAGGGCCAGGGAATGAGCAGTTCTTC. The encoded protein is CASRNLAGGPGNEQFF.

In this sample, this clonotype turned up many times. The genes are TRBV5-1 and TRBJ2-1; 7 bases are shared with TRBD2. From germline, CDR1 is SGHRS and CDR2 YFSETQ. V gave up 3 bases and J gave up 0 bases; unmatched junction bases: 6. This CDR3 contains 16 residues. Written as DNA, the CDR3 is TGCGCCAGCAGCTCCACAGGCGGGAGCTCCTACAATGAGCAGTTCTTC. This translates into CASSSTGGSSYNEQFF.